The present TCR beta chain was sequenced within a study of T cell responses to AZD1222 COVID-19 vaccine. Measured with immunoSEQ multiplex PCR; TCRdb has only the in-frame clones, and not every one. Of 150,000 to 200,000 clones in the sample, approximately 90% were seen once. This sequence originates from an adult in good health. Here the sequenced sample was peripheral blood, taken on day 0 of AZD1222 vaccination.

The CDR3 DNA reads TGTGCCAGCAGTTCCTCAGCCACGGACAGGGGAGTTAATGGCTACACCTTC. This codes for CASSSSATDRGVNGYTF. The chain is built from TRBV28 and TRBJ1-2, with 9 bases lining up with TRBD1. The CDR3 covers 17 residues. Trimming took 4 bases from V and 6 from J; bases not matched to a gene: 15. Per germline, CDR1 MDHEN and CDR2 SYDVKM.